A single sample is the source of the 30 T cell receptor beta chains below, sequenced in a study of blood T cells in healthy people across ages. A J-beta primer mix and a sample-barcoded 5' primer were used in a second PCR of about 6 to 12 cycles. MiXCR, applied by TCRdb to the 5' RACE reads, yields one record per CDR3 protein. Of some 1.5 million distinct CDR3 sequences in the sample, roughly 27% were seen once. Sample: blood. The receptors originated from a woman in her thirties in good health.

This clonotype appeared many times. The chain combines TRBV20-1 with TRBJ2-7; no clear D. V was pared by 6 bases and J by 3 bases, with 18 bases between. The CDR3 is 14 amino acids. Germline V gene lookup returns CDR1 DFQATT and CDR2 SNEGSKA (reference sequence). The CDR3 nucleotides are TGCAGTGCCAAAAGGGATCCCACCGGCTACGAGCAGTACTTC. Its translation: CSAKRDPTGYEQYF.

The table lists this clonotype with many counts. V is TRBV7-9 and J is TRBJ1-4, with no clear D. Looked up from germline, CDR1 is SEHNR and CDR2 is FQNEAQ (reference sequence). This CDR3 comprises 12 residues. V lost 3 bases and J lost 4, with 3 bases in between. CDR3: CASSFLNEKLFF. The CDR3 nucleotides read TGTGCCAGCAGCTTCCTTAATGAAAAACTGTTTTTT.

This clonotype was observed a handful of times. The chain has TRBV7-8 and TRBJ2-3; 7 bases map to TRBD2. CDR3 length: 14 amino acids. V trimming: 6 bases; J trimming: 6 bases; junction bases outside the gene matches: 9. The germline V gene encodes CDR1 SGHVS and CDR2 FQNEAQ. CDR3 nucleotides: TGTGCCAGCAGATTATCTAGCGGCTCGGATACGCAGTATTTT. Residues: CASRLSSGSDTQYF.

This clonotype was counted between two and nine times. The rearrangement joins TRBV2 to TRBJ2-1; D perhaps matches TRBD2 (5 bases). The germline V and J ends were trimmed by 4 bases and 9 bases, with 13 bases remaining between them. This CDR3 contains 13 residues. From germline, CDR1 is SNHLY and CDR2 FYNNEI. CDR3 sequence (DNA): TGTGCCAGCAGTGGGGAGCGGATGGGTGAGCAGTTCTTC. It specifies CASSGERMGEQFF.

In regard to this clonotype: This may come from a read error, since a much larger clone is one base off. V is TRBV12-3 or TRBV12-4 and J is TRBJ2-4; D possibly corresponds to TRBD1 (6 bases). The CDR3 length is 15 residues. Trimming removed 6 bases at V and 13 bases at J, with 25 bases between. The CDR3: CASSYPGQGMDEQYF. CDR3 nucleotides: TGTGCCAGCAGCTACCCGGGACAAGGGATGGATGAGCAGTACTTC.

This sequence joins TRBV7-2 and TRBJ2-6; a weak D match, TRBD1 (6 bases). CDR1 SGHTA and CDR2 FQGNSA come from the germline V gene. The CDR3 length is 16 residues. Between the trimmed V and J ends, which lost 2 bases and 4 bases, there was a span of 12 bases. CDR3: CASSLNWGPGANVLTF. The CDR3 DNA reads TGTGCCAGCAGCTTAAACTGGGGGCCCGGGGCCAACGTCCTGACTTTC.

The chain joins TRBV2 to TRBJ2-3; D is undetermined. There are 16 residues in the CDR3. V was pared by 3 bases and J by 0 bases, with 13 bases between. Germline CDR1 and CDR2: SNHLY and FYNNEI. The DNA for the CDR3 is TGTGCCAGCAGTGAGCCTCTCCGAAGAAGCACAGATACGCAGTATTTT. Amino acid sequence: CASSEPLRRSTDTQYF.

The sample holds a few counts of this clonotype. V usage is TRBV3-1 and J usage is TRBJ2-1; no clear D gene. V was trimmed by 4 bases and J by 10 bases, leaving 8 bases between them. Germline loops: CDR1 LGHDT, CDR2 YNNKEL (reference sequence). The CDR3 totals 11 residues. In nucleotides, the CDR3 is TGTGCCAGCAGCCGAGCGTGGGAGCAGTTCTTC. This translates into CASSRAWEQFF.

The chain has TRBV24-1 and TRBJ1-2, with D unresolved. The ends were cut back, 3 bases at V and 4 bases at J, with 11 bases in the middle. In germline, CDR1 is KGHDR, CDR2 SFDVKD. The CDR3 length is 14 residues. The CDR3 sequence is CATSDPGRRYGYTF. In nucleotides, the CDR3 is TGTGCCACCAGTGATCCCGGGAGACGCTATGGCTACACCTTC.

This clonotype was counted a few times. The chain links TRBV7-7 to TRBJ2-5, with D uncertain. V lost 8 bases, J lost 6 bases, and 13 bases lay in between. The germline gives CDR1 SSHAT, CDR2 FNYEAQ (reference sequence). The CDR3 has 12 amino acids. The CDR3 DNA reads TGTGCCAGCGGTGCGGCTTCGCAGACCCAGTACTTC. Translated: CASGAASQTQYF.

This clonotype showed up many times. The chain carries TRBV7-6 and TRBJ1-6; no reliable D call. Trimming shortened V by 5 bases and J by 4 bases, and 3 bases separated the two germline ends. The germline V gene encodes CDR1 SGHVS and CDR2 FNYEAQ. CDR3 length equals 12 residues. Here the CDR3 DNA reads TGTGCCAGCAGCGTTTATAATTCACCCCTCCACTTT. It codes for CASSVYNSPLHF.

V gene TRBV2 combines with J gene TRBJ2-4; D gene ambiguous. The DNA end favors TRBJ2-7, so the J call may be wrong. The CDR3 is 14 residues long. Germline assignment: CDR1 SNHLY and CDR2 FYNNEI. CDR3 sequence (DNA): TGTGCCAGCAGTGAAGCGCTTCCTAGATCCGAGCAGTACTTC. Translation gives CASSEALPRSEQYF.

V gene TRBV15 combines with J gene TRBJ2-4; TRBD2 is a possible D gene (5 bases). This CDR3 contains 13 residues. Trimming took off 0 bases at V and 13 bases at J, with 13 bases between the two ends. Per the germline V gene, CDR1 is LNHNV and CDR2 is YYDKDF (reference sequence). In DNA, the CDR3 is TGTGCCACCAGCAGAGACCTGGGAGTCGGGCAGTACTTC. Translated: CATSRDLGVGQYF.

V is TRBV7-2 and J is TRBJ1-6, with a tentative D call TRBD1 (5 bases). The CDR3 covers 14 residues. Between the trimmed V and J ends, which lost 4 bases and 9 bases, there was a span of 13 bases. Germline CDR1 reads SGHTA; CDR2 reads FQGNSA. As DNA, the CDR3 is TGTGCCAGCAGCTCGACCGGGGGAAGTTCACCCCTCCACTTT. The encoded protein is CASSSTGGSSPLHF.

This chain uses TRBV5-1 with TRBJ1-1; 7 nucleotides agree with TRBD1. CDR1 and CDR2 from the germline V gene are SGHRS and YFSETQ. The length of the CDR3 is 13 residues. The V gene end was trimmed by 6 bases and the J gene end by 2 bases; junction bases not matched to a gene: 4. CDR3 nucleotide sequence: TGCGCCAGCAACAGGGGACCCAACACTGAAGCTTTCTTT. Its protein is CASNRGPNTEAFF.

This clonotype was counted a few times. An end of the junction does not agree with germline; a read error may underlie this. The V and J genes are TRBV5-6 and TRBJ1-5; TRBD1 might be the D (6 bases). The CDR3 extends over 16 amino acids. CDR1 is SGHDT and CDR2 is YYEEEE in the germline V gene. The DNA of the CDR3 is TGTGCCGGCAGCTCGACAGGAGAGGATAGCAATCAGCCCCAGCATTTT. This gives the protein CAGSSTGEDSNQPQHF.

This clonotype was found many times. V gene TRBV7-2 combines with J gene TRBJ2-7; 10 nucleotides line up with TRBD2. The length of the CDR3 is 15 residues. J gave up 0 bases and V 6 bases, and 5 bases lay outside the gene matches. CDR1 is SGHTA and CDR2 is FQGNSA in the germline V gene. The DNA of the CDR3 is TGTGCCAGCAGACGAGGACTAGCGGCCTCCTACGAGCAGTACTTC. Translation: CASRRGLAASYEQYF. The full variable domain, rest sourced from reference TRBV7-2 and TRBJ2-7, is GAGVSQSPSNKVTEKGKDVELRCDPISGHTALYWYRQSLGQGLEFLIYFQGNSAPDKSGLPSDRFSAERTGGSVSTLTIQRTQQEDSAVYLCASRRGLAASYEQYFGPGTRLTVT.

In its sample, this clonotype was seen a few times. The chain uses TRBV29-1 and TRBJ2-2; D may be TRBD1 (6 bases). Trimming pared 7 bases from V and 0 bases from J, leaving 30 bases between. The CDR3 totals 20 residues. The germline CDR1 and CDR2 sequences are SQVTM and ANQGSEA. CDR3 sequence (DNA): TGCAGCGGGAATGATCGGGACACGGAGAAGGAGTTCGCGAACACCGGGGAGCTGTTTTTT. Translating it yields CSGNDRDTEKEFANTGELFF.

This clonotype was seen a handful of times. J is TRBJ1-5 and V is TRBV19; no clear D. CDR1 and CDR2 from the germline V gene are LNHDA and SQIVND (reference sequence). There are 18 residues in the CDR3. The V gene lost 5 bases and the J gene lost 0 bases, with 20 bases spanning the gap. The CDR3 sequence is CASSPRFGGTYSNQPQHF. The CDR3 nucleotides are TGTGCCAGTAGTCCCCGATTTGGTGGAACTTATAGCAATCAGCCCCAGCATTTT.

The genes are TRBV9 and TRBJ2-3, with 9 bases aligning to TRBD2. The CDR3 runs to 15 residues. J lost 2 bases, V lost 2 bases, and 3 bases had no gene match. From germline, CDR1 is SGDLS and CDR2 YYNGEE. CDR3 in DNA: TGTGCCAGCAGCGTGGCTAGCGGGATCACAGATACGCAGTATTTT. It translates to CASSVASGITDTQYF.

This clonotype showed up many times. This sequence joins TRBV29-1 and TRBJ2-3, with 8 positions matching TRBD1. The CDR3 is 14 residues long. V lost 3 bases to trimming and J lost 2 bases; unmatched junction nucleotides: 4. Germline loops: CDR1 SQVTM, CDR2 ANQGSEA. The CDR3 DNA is TGCAGCGTTGAGGTACAGGGGGTCACAGATACGCAGTATTTT. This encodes CSVEVQGVTDTQYF.

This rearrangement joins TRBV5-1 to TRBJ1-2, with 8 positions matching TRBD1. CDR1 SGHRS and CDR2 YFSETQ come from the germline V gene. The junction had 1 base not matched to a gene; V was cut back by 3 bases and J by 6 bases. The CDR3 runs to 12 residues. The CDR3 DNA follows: TGCGCCAGCAGCTGGACAGGGAATGGCTACACCTTC. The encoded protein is CASSWTGNGYTF.

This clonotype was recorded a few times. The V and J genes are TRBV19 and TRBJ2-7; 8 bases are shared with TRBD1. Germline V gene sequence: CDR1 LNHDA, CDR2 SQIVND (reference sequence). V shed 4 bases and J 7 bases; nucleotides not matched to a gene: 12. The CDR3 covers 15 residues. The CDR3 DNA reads TGTGCCAGTAGTAGTCCGGGACAGGCGTCCGTGGAGCAGTACTTC. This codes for CASSSPGQASVEQYF. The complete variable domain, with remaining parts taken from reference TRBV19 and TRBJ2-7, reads DGGITQSPKYLFRKEGQNVTLSCEQNLNHDAMYWYRQDPGQGLRLIYYSQIVNDFQKGDIAEGYSVSREKKESFPLTVTSAQKNPTAFYLCASSSPGQASVEQYFGPGTRLTVT.

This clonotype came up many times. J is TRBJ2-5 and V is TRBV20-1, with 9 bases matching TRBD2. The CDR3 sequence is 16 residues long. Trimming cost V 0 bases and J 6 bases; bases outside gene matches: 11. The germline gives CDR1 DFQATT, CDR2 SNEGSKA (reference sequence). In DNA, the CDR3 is TGCAGTGCTAGAGAACCTAGCGGGGACTCTACGAAGACCCAGTACTTC. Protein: CSAREPSGDSTKTQYF.

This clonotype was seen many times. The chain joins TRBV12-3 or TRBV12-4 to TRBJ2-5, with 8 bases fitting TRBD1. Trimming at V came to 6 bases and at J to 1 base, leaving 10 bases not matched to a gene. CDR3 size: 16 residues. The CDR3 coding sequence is TGTGCCAGCAGGGACGGTCGACAGGGGTTCCAAGAGACCCAGTACTTC. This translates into CASRDGRQGFQETQYF.

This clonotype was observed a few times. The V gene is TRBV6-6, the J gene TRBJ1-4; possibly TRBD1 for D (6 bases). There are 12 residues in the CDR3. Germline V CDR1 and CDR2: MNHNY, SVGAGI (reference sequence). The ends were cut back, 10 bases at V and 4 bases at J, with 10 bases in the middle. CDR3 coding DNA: TGTGCCACCTGGACAGTTAATGAAAAACTGTTTTTT. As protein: CATWTVNEKLFF.

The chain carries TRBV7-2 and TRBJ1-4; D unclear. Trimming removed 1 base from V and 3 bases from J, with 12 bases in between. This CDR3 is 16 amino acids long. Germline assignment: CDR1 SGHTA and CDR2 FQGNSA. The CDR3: CASSLDIGVSNEKLFF. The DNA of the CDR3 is TGTGCCAGCAGCTTAGATATCGGGGTGTCTAATGAAAAACTGTTTTTT.

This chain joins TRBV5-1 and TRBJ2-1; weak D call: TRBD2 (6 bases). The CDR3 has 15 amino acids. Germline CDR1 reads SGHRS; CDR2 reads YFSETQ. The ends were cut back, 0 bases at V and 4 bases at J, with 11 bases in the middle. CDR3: CASSLEAGWYNEQFF. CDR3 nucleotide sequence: TGCGCCAGCAGCTTGGAGGCGGGGTGGTACAATGAGCAGTTCTTC.

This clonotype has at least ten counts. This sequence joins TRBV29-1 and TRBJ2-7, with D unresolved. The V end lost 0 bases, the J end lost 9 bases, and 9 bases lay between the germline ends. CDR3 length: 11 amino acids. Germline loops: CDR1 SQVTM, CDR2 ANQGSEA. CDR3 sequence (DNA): TGCAGCGTTGAAGAACCGGGCGGGCAGTACTTC. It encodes CSVEEPGGQYF.

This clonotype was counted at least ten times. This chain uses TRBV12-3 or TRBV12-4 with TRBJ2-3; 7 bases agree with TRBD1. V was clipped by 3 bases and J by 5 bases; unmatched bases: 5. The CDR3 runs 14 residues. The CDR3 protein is CASSLGQFGDTQYF. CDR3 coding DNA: TGTGCCAGCAGTTTGGGACAGTTTGGAGATACGCAGTATTTT.